The clone carrying this TCR beta chain was observed once. Its specificity is unknown. V was cut by 3 bases and J by 0 bases, with 18 bases left in between. Germline CDR1 reads SNHLY; CDR2 reads FYNNEI. The CDR3 consists of 17 residues. The assay was immunoSEQ multiplex PCR, and TCRdb's table has in-frame clones only and misses some. The sample records around 70,000 clones, approximately 90% being singletons. This sample stems from a study of lymphopenia after photon versus proton radiotherapy. General study points: Photon-treated patients lost naive T cells and TCR diversity; proton-treated stayed stable. Post-nadir diversity loss with photons came from oligoclonal expansion, particularly CD8+ Temra cells.

This chain uses TRBV2 with TRBJ2-7; TRBD2 might be the D (6 bases). The receptor was isolated from a woman in her forties with cholangiocarcinoma. Sample: peripheral blood, taken from a patient treated with photon-based radiotherapy. CDR3 sequence reads: CASSDSGLLGSSYEQYF. CDR3 sequence (DNA): TGTGCCAGCAGTGACTCCGGACTACTTGGGAGCTCCTACGAGCAGTACTTC.